This T cell receptor (beta chain) was identified in a study of T-cell reconstitution after alpha-beta-depleted transplantation in children. Preparation of the TCRbeta library used unique molecular identifiers. TCRdb re-called the PCR reads with MiXCR, one entry per CDR3 protein. The table lists approximately 44,000 distinct CDR3 sequences, over 4.5% of them singletons. Study-wide results and limits: Fresh T-cell production supplied most of the T-cell counts and diversity seen one year after transplant. After transplant, high TCRbeta diversity at day 60 in some patients arose from surviving recipient T cells and thymic progenitors.

This clonotype was seen repeatedly, ten times or more. Antigen: not known. The V end was cut by 6 bases, the J end by 3 bases, with 12 bases between. CDR1 is SNHLY and CDR2 is FYNNEI in the germline V gene. This CDR3 is built from 14 residues. The source was PBMCs, mostly from graft donor cells, collected 60 days after TCRalphabeta/CD19-depleted stem cell transplant. The chain uses TRBV2 and TRBJ1-5; D is unclear. The TCR sequence derives from a female patient aged 2-10 years who had a stem cell transplant for aplastic anemia, so the T cells may come from the graft donor. The CDR3 DNA sequence: TGTGCCAGCAGAAGCGGGCCTTACAATCAGCCCCAGCATTTT. Its protein product is CASRSGPYNQPQHF.